The following is a T cell receptor beta chain sequence with its context. The antigen remains unidentified. This sample was taken from a study of shared clonotypes between healthy human individuals. General study findings and limits: Naive subsets, compared against memory subsets, generally had larger estimated richness values. Clonotype sharing levels among donors were expected to vary with sequencing depth.

Each of the donors was a healthy adult who was HIV-negative and had not had a recent acute infection or vaccination. TCRdb's copy holds only in-frame clones and misses some; the assay was immunoSEQ multiplex PCR. Of around 1.1 million clones listed, about 80% are singletons. Germline assignment: CDR1 LGHNA and CDR2 YNFKEQ. CDR3 size: 17 residues. V was clipped by 1 base and J by 0 bases, with 16 bases between them. Sequencing was done on a sample of memory CD4+ T cells from PBMCs. The subset was: CD45RA-negative fraction. The chain employs TRBV4-2 and TRBJ2-7; either TRBD1 or TRBD2 may fit D (5 bases each). The clonotype originates from a man in his late teens or twenties in good health. Some clones in this sample may be carry-over from other donors' samples. The CDR3 loop reads CASSQVAGTLGSYEQYF. CDR3 nucleotides: TGTGCCAGCAGCCAAGTCGCCGGGACCCTGGGCTCCTACGAGCAGTACTTC.